What follows is one T cell receptor beta chain and its context. Antigen unknown. This specimen belongs to a study of cytomegalovirus exposure and HLA in healthy donors. A multiplex PCR was run with 60 Vbeta primers and 13 Jbeta primers. Assay: immunoSEQ multiplex PCR; the TCRdb copy retains only in-frame clones and omits some. The sample has 90,000 to 150,000 clones, roughly three fifths seen once. Study results and caveats: Some V segments (TRBV6-2 and TRBV6-3 among them) were excluded as indistinguishable. While the bulk of TCR sequences proved rare, some public TCRs turned up in many donors.

This CDR3 has 15 residues. CDR1 and CDR2 from the germline V gene are SGHTA and FQGNSA. Trimming removed 4 bases from V and 8 bases from J; junction bases left unmatched: 10. The sample comprised PBMCs. The clonotype was recovered from a man aged 35-49 years in good health and CMV-seropositive. V and J are TRBV7-2 and TRBJ2-1; 8 bases fit TRBD2. This CDR3 is CASSSMGTRWDEQFF. CDR3 in DNA: TGTGCCAGCAGCTCTATGGGGACTAGGTGGGATGAGCAGTTCTTC.